This T cell receptor (beta chain) was sequenced for a study of cytotoxic CD8 clonotypes in ibrutinib-treated CLL. Study at large: Partial responses totalled approximately 24 and complete responses 2; after median 68 months, approximately 15 remained remitted and around twelve progressed. The average sample held roughly 240,000 productive templates and about 99,000 productive rearrangements.

Produced via immunoSEQ multiplex PCR; TCRdb's table is partial and in-frame only. The sample carries 300,000 or so clones, over 55% recorded once. With regard to this clone: What it recognizes is unknown.

Study findings and constraints: Increased clonality at ibrutinib response gave way to a return toward baseline at progression.

Germline CDR1 is SGHTA and CDR2 is FQGNSA. V lost 1 base, J lost 9 bases, and 13 bases lay in between. This CDR3 has 13 amino acids. This TCR was recovered from a human donor with chronic lymphocytic leukemia. The sample consisted of PBMCs, taken after 36 months of ibrutinib treatment. This chain links TRBV7-2 with TRBJ2-7; perhaps TRBD2 as D (5 bases). The CDR3 protein is CASSLGPGRAQYF. The CDR3 region has the DNA TGTGCCAGCAGCTTAGGGCCGGGAAGGGCGCAGTACTTC. Based on the CDR3 plus reference TRBV7-2 and TRBJ2-7, the full variable domain is GAGVSQSPSNKVTEKGKDVELRCDPISGHTALYWYRQSLGQGLEFLIYFQGNSAPDKSGLPSDRFSAERTGGSVSTLTIQRTQQEDSAVYLCASSLGPGRAQYFGPGTRLTVT.